These T cell receptor beta chains were read from a single sample in a study of regulatory T cells in long-lasting Graves disease. MiXCR, run by TCRdb on the multiplex PCR reads, gives a single entry per CDR3 protein. The data show about 420,000 distinct CDR3 sequences, approximately 16% seen once. A further study also used this sample, focusing on T cells in Graves' hyperthyroidism and ophthalmopathy.

Source: peripheral blood mononuclear cells (PBMCs), taken at new diagnosis, from a patient treated with antithyroid drugs. Receptors originate from a woman aged 18-35 years with Graves disease. Each CDR3 is given with its conserved first and last residue. D genes are given only for firm matches. Only part of the rows carry a size: once, few, many, or a class if the clone is expanded.

j_gene,v_gene,d_gene,abundance,CDR3nt,CDR3aa
TRBJ2-3,TRBV3-1,TRBD2,many,TGTGCCAGCAGCCAAAGCGGGGCCCGAAGCACAGATACGCAGTATTTT,CASSQSGARSTDTQYF
TRBJ1-2,TRBV7-8,TRBD1,-,TGTGCCAGCAGCTTACCGGACAGGGACAACTATGGCTACACCTTC,CASSLPDRDNYGYTF
TRBJ2-1,TRBV27,-,-,TGTGCCAGCAGTTTATCCTGGCTGGGTTACAATGAGCAGTTCTTC,CASSLSWLGYNEQFF
TRBJ2-6,TRBV27,-,few,TGTGCCAGCAGTACGACGGCCCTCTCTGGGGCCAACGTCCTGACTTTC,CASSTTALSGANVLTF
TRBJ2-5,TRBV20-1,TRBD2,many,TGCAGTGCTAGAGATGGGGCGGGAGAAGAGACCCAGTACTTC,CSARDGAGEETQYF
TRBJ1-5,TRBV10-3,-,-,TGTGCCATCAGTAGGGGTAGCAATCAGCCCCAGCATTTT,CAISRGSNQPQHF
TRBJ1-6,TRBV5-8,-,few,TGTGCCAGCAGCTTCTTTGGGACCCCTTCGTATAATTCACCCCTCCACTTT,CASSFFGTPSYNSPLHF
TRBJ1-1,TRBV5-4,-,many,TGTGCCAGCACCCCAAAATCAGGACGCACTGAAGCTTTCTTT,CASTPKSGRTEAFF
TRBJ1-4,TRBV10-3,-,-,TGTGCCATCAGTGATCGGGGTAGTAATGAAAAACTGTTTTTT,CAISDRGSNEKLFF
TRBJ1-1,TRBV29-1,TRBD1,few,TGCAGCTGCCTCGAACAGGGGACCTCGGCTGAAGCTTTCTTT,CSCLEQGTSAEAFF
TRBJ2-5,TRBV7-2,TRBD1,many,TGTGCCAGCAGCTTGGTAACAGGGGGTGGAGAGACCCAGTACTTC,CASSLVTGGGETQYF
TRBJ1-1,TRBV10-3,TRBD1,-,TGTGCCACCCTTTCGACAGGGGGTCATACTGAAGCTTTCTTT,CATLSTGGHTEAFF
TRBJ2-1,TRBV5-1,TRBD2,-,TGCGCCAGCACATATCAGGGACTAGCGGGGTTCAATGAGCAGTTCTTC,CASTYQGLAGFNEQFF
TRBJ2-5,TRBV12-3/TRBV12-4,TRBD2,many,TGTGCCAGCAGTTTGCGAGCGGGAGGGCTAGAGACCCAGTACTTC,CASSLRAGGLETQYF
TRBJ2-1,TRBV11-1,TRBD2,-,TGTGCCAGCAGCCCGGGACTAGCGAGAGCGAAGAGCTCCTACAATGAGCAGTTCTTC,CASSPGLARAKSSYNEQFF
TRBJ2-7,TRBV28,TRBD1,-,TGTGCCAGCAGTAGATTCAGGACAGGGAACTACGAGCAGTACTTC,CASSRFRTGNYEQYF
TRBJ2-7,TRBV25-1,TRBD2,many,TGTGCCAGCAGTGATACGGGACTAGCGGGAGTTCAGTACTTC,CASSDTGLAGVQYF